Shown below are 15 T cell receptor beta chains from a single sample sequenced in a study of cytomegalovirus exposure and HLA in healthy donors (dated by TCRdb to the late 2010s). The library came from the immunoSEQ multiplex PCR assay. For the multiplex PCR, a mixture combining 60 forward primers for TCR Vbeta segments and 13 reverse primers for TCR Jbeta segments was used. This immuneACCESS table, as held by TCRdb, lists in-frame sequences with V and J called but not all clones. Of the missing ones, under half trace to an unresolved V gene in checked studies; the others have no known cause. This sample's table has entries for around 120,000 clones. Jointly, the top ten make up 3% to 4.5% of the sample. The specimen was PBMCs. These receptors all stem from a man younger than 35 in good health and CMV-seronegative.

V gene TRBV25-1 combines with J gene TRBJ1-5; 7 nucleotides line up with TRBD1. Germline V gives CDR1 MGHDK, CDR2 SYGVNS. The CDR3 is made up of 14 amino acids. Unmatched junction bases numbered 3, after V lost 2 bases and J lost 5 bases. In nucleotides, the CDR3 is TGTGCCAGCAGTGAAACAGGGGCTGATCAGCCCCAGCATTTT. Residues: CASSETGADQPQHF.

This chain connects TRBV10-1 to TRBJ1-2; no definite D call. The germline V and J ends were trimmed by 8 bases and 3 bases, with 13 bases remaining between them. The CDR3 is 13 residues long. Germline V gives CDR1 WNHNN, CDR2 SYGVQD (reference sequence). CDR3 nucleotide sequence: TGCGCCAGCTCTTTATACAGAGACTATGGCTACACCTTC. This translates into CASSLYRDYGYTF.

The chain recombines TRBV6-6 with TRBJ2-1, with D perhaps matching TRBD2 (6 bases). The V end was cut by 0 bases, the J end by 6 bases, with 9 bases between. The length of the CDR3 is 14 residues. Germline CDR1 and CDR2: MNHNY and SVGAGI (reference sequence). CDR3 loop: CASSYSLASNEQFF. CDR3 in DNA: TGTGCCAGCAGTTACTCGCTAGCGAGCAATGAGCAGTTCTTC.

This rearrangement joins TRBV14 to TRBJ1-1; a possible D gene is TRBD1 (6 bases). V lost 3 bases, J lost 1 base, and 15 bases lay in between. Germline V CDR1 and CDR2: SGHDN, FVKESK. The length of the CDR3 is 16 residues. DNA of the CDR3: TGTGCCAGCAGCCAGAGAGCGGGGGCCAGGAACACTGAAGCTTTCTTT. It specifies CASSQRAGARNTEAFF.

CDR3 DNA: TGTGCCAGCAGTTTATATGAGGGTACTAGCGGAGGGGATACGCAGTATTTT. Its protein is CASSLYEGTSGGDTQYF. The chain links TRBV27 to TRBJ2-3, with 8 bases identical to TRBD2. The CDR3 is 17 amino acids. Germline V gives CDR1 MNHEY, CDR2 SMNVEV (reference sequence). Trimming at V came to 1 base and at J to 6 bases, leaving 12 bases not matched to a gene.

Comment on this clone: A read error may account for a junction end that differs from germline. The gene calls are TRBV10-1 and TRBJ2-5; 7 nucleotides agree with TRBD2. The germline V gene encodes CDR1 WNHNN and CDR2 SYGVQD (reference sequence). The CDR3 covers 15 residues. Here the CDR3 DNA reads TGCGCCAGCAGTGAGTCGACAGCGGGAAGGGAGAGCCAGTACTTC. This encodes CASSESTAGRESQYF.

V gene TRBV4-1 combines with J gene TRBJ2-3; maybe TRBD2 (5 bases). In germline, CDR1 is MGHRA, CDR2 YSYEKL. V gave up 0 bases and J gave up 11 bases, with 18 bases separating them. CDR3 size: 15 residues. CDR3 coding DNA: TGCGCCAGCAGCCAAGAGCCGGCTGGTCCCCGGGGGCAGTATTTT. Its translation is CASSQEPAGPRGQYF.

V is TRBV7-2 and J is TRBJ2-3; TRBD2 is a possible D gene (5 bases). This CDR3 contains 13 residues. Between the trimmed V and J ends, which lost 5 bases and 5 bases, there was a span of 11 bases. Germline V gene data show CDR1 as SGHTA and CDR2 as FQGNSA. In nucleotides, the CDR3 is TGTGCCAGCAGCGTAGGACTGGGAGATACGCAGTATTTT. Its translation: CASSVGLGDTQYF. The entire variable domain, with the rest obtained from reference TRBV7-2 and TRBJ2-3, is as follows: GAGVSQSPSNKVTEKGKDVELRCDPISGHTALYWYRQSLGQGLEFLIYFQGNSAPDKSGLPSDRFSAERTGGSVSTLTIQRTQQEDSAVYLCASSVGLGDTQYFGPGTRLTVL.

The chain has TRBV2 and TRBJ2-1; 9 nucleotides match TRBD2. J was trimmed by 9 bases and V by 4 bases; bases with no gene match: 10. The CDR3 loop spans 15 amino acids. The germline V gene has CDR1 SNHLY and CDR2 FYNNEI. The CDR3 loop reads CASSATRAGGREQFF. In DNA, the CDR3 is TGTGCCAGCAGTGCTACTAGGGCGGGGGGGCGTGAGCAGTTCTTC.

V and J are TRBV19 and TRBJ2-7, with 7 positions matching TRBD1. The CDR3 runs 14 residues. V lost 8 bases to trimming and J lost 3 bases; unmatched junction nucleotides: 10. The germline CDR1 and CDR2 sequences are LNHDA and SQIVND (reference sequence). The CDR3 DNA follows: TGTGCCAGTTCGGACAGGAGTCGCTTCTACGAGCAGTACTTC. This encodes CASSDRSRFYEQYF.

For this clone: At one boundary the junction diverges from the germline segment, which might be a read error. This chain uses TRBV11-2 with TRBJ2-7, with 7 bases aligning to TRBD2. The CDR3 runs 15 residues. The germline gives CDR1 SGHAT, CDR2 FQNNGV. The CDR3: CASSVEREPRLGQYF. The CDR3 DNA reads TGTGCCAGCAGCGTAGAGCGGGAACCTCGTCTGGGGCAGTACTTC. Using reference TRBV11-2 and TRBJ2-7 for the parts outside the CDR3, the full variable domain is EAGVAQSPRYKIIEKRQSVAFWCNPISGHATLYWYQQILGQGPKLLIQFQNNGVVDDSQLPKDRFSAERLKGVDSTLKIQPAKLEDSAVYLCASSVEREPRLGQYFGPGTRLTVT.

The chain carries TRBV27 and TRBJ1-2; 7 bases are a match to TRBD1. The CDR3 extends over 13 amino acids. Germline-derived CDR1 and CDR2 are MNHEY and SMNVEV (reference sequence). The V gene end was trimmed by 4 bases and the J gene end by 4 bases; junction bases not matched to a gene: 3. The CDR3 DNA reads TGTGCCAGCAGTTGGACAGGCGGCTATGGCTACACCTTC. Residues: CASSWTGGYGYTF.

The CDR3 sequence is CASSQRGADEQFF. CDR3 nucleotide sequence: TGCGCCAGCAGCCAACGGGGGGCCGATGAGCAGTTCTTC. V and J are TRBV4-1 and TRBJ2-1, with D possibly TRBD2 on 7 matching bases. Trimming removed 2 bases from V and 8 bases from J, with 10 bases in between. Looked up from germline, CDR1 is MGHRA and CDR2 is YSYEKL. The CDR3 is 13 residues long.

The CDR3 reads CASSTRETQYF. CDR3 sequence (DNA): TGTGCCAGCAGCACTAGAGAGACCCAGTACTTC. The V call is TRBV7-6, the J call TRBJ2-5, with D possibly being TRBD2 (5 bases). Trimming left V 5 bases short and J 4 bases short, with 5 bases between. The V gene's germline CDR1 is SGHVS and CDR2 FNYEAQ. CDR3 length equals 11 residues.

The chain recombines TRBV7-8 with TRBJ1-5; D call uncertain. Germline V gene data show CDR1 as SGHVS and CDR2 as FQNEAQ. The CDR3 is made up of 12 amino acids. V gave up 3 bases and J gave up 8 bases, with 8 bases separating them. CDR3 nucleotide sequence: TGTGCCAGCAGCTTCGAGGGCGAGCCCCAGCATTTT. Residues: CASSFEGEPQHF.